Listed below are T cell receptor beta chains from one sample, sequenced in a study of blood T cell repertoires in COVID-19. Here immunoSEQ multiplex PCR was the method, and the copy in TCRdb shows in-frame clones only, minus some. Altogether over 45,000 clones are present, around 84% being singletons, with the ten largest covering more than 15%. Input material: peripheral blood. All receptors derive from a man aged 65 to 85 with active COVID-19. The CDR3 runs from the conserved cysteine through the conserved F or W. D genes are given only for firm matches. Not all rows give a size; the values are once, few, many and, for expanded clones, a class.

TRBJ1-4,TRBV5-1,NA,TRBD1,TGCGCCAGCAGCTCCGAACCGCGGACAGGGGAAGAAAAACTGTTTTTT,CASSSEPRTGEEKLFF
TRBJ1-5,TRBV24-1,NA,NA,TGTGCCACCAGTGATGCCTCAGGGTCAGGTCAGCCCCAGCATTTT,CATSDASGSGQPQHF
TRBJ2-2,TRBV28,NA,NA,TGTGCCAGCCGGACTACCGGGGAGCTGTTTTTT,CASRTTGELFF
TRBJ2-7,TRBV7-2,NA,TRBD2,TGTGCCAGCAGCCCCGCCAACTTAGCGGGAGGGCCCTACGAGCAGTACTTC,CASSPANLAGGPYEQYF
TRBJ2-7,TRBV7-2,few,TRBD1,TGTGCCAGCAGCCCAGGTACAGGGGCGCGCTCCTACGAGCAGTACTTC,CASSPGTGARSYEQYF
TRBJ2-7,TRBV7-9,NA,TRBD2,TGTGCCAGCAGTGTCACGGGAGGGGAGCAGTACTTC,CASSVTGGEQYF
TRBJ2-7,TRBV9,NA,NA,TGTGCCAGCAGCCCCGGCCTAGCTAACTACGAGCAGTACTTC,CASSPGLANYEQYF
TRBJ1-1,TRBV5-4,NA,TRBD1,TGTGCCAGCAGCCGGGACAGCGGAGGGCCGGTAGGTTTGGGGAACACTGAAGCTTTCTTT,CASSRDSGGPVGLGNTEAFF
TRBJ1-1,TRBV28,NA,TRBD1,TGTGCCAGCAGTTTATTGGGGGTCCGGGACAGACCGAACACTGAAGCTTTCTTT,CASSLLGVRDRPNTEAFF
TRBJ2-7,TRBV4-2,NA,NA,TGTGCCAGCAGCCAAGAACATGCGATCCTGAGGGCCTACGAGCAGTACTTC,CASSQEHAILRAYEQYF
TRBJ1-5,TRBV2,NA,TRBD1,TGTGCCAGCAGGCTAACAGGGGTCAATCAGCCCCAGCATTTT,CASRLTGVNQPQHF
TRBJ2-3,TRBV19,once,NA,TGTGCCAGTAGGGGGACTCGTGAACGGTTCACAGATACGCAGTATTTT,CASRGTRERFTDTQYF
TRBJ1-4,TRBV2,NA,NA,TGTGCCAGCACTTCGAGTGCAACTAATGAAAAACTGTTTTTT,CASTSSATNEKLFF
TRBJ1-5,TRBV23-1,few,NA,TGCGCCAGCAGTCACTGGCAGCGGACAGACAATCAGCCCCAGCATTTT,CASSHWQRTDNQPQHF
TRBJ2-7,TRBV3-1/TRBV3-2,NA,TRBD2,TGTGCCAGCAGCCGAGCGGGAGGCCAGTACGAGCAGTACTTC,CASSRAGGQYEQYF
TRBJ2-6,TRBV15,NA,NA,TGTGCCACCAGCAGAACACGAAACTCTGGGGCCAACGTCCTGACTTTC,CATSRTRNSGANVLTF
TRBJ2-7,TRBV18,NA,NA,TGTGCCAGCTCGGAGAATCGCGGGGCCAACGAGCAGTACTTC,CASSENRGANEQYF
TRBJ1-2,TRBV28,NA,NA,TGTGCCAGCAGGGAGGACCACTATGGCTACACCTTC,CASREDHYGYTF
TRBJ1-6,TRBV25-1,NA,TRBD1,TGTGCCAGCAGTGAATATGGCGGGACAGCTTATGCACCCCTCCACTTT,CASSEYGGTAYAPLHF
TRBJ2-7,TRBV4-1,NA,NA,TGCGCCAGCAGCCAAGATCAGACACGCAACTACGAGCAGTACTTC,CASSQDQTRNYEQYF
TRBJ2-3,TRBV19,NA,NA,TGTGCCAGTAAAGAGGGCCCGGTTTCAGATACGCAGTATTTT,CASKEGPVSDTQYF
TRBJ2-1,TRBV27,NA,NA,TGTGCCAGCAGTTTAATGCGACTTACCTACAATGAGCAGTTCTTC,CASSLMRLTYNEQFF